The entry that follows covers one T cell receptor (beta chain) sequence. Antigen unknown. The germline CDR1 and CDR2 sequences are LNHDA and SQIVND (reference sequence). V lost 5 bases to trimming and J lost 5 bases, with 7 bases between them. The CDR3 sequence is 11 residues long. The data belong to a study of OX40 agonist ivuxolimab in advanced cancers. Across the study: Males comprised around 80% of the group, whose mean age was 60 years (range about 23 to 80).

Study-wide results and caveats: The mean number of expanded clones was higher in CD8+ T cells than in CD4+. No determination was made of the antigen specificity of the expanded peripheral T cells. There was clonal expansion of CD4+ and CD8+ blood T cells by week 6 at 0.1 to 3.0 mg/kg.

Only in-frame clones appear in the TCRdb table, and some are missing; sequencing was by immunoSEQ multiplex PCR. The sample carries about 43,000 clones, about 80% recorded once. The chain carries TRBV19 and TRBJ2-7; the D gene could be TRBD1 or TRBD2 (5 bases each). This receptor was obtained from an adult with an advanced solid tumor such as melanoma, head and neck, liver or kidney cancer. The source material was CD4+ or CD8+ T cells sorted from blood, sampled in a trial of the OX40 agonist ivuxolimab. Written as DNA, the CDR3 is TGTGCCAGTAGTTTGGGGGACGAGCAGTACTTC. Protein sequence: CASSLGDEQYF.